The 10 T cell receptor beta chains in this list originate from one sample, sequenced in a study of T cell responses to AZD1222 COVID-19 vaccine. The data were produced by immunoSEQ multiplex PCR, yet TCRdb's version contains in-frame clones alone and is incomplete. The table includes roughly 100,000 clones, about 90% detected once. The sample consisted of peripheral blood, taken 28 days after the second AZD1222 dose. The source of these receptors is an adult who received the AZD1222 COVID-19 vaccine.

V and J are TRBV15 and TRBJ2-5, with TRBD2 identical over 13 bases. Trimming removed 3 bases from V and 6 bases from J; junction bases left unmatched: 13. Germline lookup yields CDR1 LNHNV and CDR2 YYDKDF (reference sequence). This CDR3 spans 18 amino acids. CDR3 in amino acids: CATSRPGLAGAAGQTQYF. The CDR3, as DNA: TGTGCCACCAGCAGGCCAGGACTAGCGGGGGCCGCGGGTCAGACCCAGTACTTC.

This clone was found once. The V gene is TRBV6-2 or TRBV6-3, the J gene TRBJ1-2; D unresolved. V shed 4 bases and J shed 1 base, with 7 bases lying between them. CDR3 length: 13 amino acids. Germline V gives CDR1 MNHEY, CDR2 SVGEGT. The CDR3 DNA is TGTGCCAGCAGTTCTGGCCTTAACTATGGCTACACCTTC. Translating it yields CASSSGLNYGYTF.

The CDR3 loop is CASSSETGELFF. DNA of the CDR3: TGTGCCAGCAGCTCGGAAACCGGGGAGCTGTTTTTT. The chain carries TRBV11-2 and TRBJ2-2; D uncertain. V was pared by 4 bases and J by 5 bases, with 5 bases between. The germline V gene has CDR1 SGHAT and CDR2 FQNNGV. The CDR3 length is 12 residues.

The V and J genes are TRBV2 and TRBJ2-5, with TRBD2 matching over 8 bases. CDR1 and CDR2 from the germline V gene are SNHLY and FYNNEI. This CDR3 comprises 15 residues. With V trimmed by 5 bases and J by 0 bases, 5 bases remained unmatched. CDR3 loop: CASSRAGGHQETQYF. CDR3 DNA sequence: TGTGCCAGCAGTAGGGCGGGGGGACACCAAGAGACCCAGTACTTC.

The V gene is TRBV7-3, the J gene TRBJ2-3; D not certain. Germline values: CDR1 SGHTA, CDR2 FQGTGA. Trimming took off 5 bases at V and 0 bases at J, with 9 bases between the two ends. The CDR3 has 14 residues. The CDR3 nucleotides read TGTGCCAGCAGCGTAAGGGCTAGCACAGATACGCAGTATTTT. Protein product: CASSVRASTDTQYF.

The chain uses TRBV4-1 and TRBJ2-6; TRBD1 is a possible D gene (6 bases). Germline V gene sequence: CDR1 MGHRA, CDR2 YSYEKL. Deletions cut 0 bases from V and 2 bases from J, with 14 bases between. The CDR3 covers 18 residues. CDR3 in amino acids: CASSQDVRGLAGANVLTF. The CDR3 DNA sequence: TGCGCCAGCAGCCAAGACGTCAGGGGATTGGCTGGGGCCAACGTCCTGACTTTC.

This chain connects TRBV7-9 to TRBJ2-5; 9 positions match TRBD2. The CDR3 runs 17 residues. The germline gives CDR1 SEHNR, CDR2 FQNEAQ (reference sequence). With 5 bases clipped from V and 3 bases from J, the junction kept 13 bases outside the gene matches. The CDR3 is CASSAYVSGGPKETQYF. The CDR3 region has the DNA TGTGCCAGCAGCGCGTACGTTAGCGGGGGCCCTAAAGAGACCCAGTACTTC.

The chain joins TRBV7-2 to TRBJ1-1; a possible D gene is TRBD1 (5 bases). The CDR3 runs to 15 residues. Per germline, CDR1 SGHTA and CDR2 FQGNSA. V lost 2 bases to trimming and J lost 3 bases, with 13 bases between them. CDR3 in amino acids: CASSLRWGGDTEAFF. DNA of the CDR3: TGTGCCAGCAGCTTAAGGTGGGGGGGGGACACTGAAGCTTTCTTT.

The CDR3 DNA reads as TGTGCCAGCAGTGACCGATTCGGCGGCTACACCTTC. Protein sequence: CASSDRFGGYTF. The chain carries TRBV12-3 or TRBV12-4 and TRBJ1-2, with D unresolved. V gave up 5 bases and J gave up 8 bases, with 12 bases separating them. The CDR3 loop spans 12 amino acids.

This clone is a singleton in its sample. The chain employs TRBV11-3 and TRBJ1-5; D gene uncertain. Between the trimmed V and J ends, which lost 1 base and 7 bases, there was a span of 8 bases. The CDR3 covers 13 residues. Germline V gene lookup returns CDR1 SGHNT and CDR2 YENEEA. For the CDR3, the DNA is TGTGCCAGCAGCTTAGCCCCTGGGCAGCCCCAGCATTTT. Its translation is CASSLAPGQPQHF.